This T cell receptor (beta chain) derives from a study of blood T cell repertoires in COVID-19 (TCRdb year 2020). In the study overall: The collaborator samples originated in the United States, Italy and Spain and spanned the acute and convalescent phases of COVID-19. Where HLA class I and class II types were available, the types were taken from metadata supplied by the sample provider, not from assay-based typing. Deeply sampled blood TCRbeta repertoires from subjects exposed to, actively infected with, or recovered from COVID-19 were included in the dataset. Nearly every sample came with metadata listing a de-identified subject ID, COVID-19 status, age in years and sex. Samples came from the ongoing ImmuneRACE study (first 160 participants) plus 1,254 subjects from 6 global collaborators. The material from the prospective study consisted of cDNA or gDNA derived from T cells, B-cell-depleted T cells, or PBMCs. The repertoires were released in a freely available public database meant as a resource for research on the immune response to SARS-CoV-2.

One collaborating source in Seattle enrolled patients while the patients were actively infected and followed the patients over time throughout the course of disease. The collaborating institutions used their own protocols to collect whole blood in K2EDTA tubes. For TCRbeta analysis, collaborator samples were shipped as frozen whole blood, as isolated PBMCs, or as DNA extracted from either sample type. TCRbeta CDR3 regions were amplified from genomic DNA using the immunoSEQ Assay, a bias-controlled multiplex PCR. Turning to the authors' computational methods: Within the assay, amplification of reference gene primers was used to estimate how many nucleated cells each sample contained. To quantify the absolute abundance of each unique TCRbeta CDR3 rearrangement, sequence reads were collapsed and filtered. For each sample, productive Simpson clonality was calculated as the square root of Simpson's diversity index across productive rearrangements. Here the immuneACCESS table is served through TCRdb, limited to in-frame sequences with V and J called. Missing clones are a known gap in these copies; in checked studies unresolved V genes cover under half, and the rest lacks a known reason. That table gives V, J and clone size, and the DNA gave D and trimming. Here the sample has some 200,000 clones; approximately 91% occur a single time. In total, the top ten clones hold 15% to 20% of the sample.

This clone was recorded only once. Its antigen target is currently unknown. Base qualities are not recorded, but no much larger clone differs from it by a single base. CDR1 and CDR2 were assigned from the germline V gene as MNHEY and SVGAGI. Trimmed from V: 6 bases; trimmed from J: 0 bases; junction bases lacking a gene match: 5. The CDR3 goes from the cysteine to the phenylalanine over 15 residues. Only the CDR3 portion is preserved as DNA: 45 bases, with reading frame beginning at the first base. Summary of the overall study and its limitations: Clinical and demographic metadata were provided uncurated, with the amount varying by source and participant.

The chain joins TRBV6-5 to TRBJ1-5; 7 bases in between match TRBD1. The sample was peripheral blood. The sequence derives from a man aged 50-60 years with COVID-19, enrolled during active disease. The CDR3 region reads CASRRQGLSNQPQHF. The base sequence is TGTGCCAGCAGAAGACAGGGTCTTAGCAATCAGCCCCAGCATTTT.